The source of this T cell receptor (beta chain) is a study of blood T cell dynamics during melanoma immunotherapy. V shed 0 bases and J 2 bases; nucleotides not matched to a gene: 4. This CDR3 contains 16 residues. The germline gives CDR1 SGDLS, CDR2 YYNGEE. This clone has only one observation. Stated time point: week 3, after first cycle of checkpoint inhibitor. The assay received all extracted DNA from sorted CD8+ subsets. Here immunoSEQ multiplex PCR was the method, and the copy in TCRdb shows in-frame clones only, minus some. The sample carries some 15,000 clones, approximately 90% recorded once. This TCR was sampled from a human donor with melanoma. The chain combines TRBV9 with TRBJ2-1; 8 nucleotides agree with TRBD2. This specimen consisted of effector memory CD8+ T cells from blood, obtained from a patient treated with checkpoint blockade. CDR3 DNA sequence: TGTGCCAGCAGCGTAGGGGCGGGGGGTACCTACAATGAGCAGTTCTTC. It yields the protein CASSVGAGGTYNEQFF.